The TCR beta chain under discussion was sequenced for a study of cytomegalovirus exposure and HLA in healthy donors. The PCR was carried out with 60 Vbeta primers and 13 Jbeta primers. The data were produced by immunoSEQ multiplex PCR, yet TCRdb's version contains in-frame clones alone and is incomplete. The table records some 150,000 clones, over 70% of them present only once. As to this clone: Its antigen is not identified.

Study-wide results and caveats: A few CMV-associated chains proved CMV antigen-specific in vitro. Researchers catalogued approximately 170 TCR beta chains as cytomegalovirus-associated. A prior analysis recorded that most TCR beta V segments were productive about 87% or about 30% of the time.

Trimming removed 2 bases from V and 1 base from J, with 15 bases in between. This CDR3 contains 16 residues. Germline CDR1 and CDR2: MDHEN and SYDVKM. This TCR derives from a man under 40 in good health and CMV-seronegative. The V gene is TRBV28, the J gene TRBJ2-7; a weak D match, TRBD2 (7 bases). Material: PBMCs. The CDR3 protein is CASSLSGTHLSYEQYF. CDR3 nucleotides: TGTGCCAGCAGTTTAAGCGGGACACACCTTTCCTACGAGCAGTACTTC.